This T cell receptor (beta chain) was profiled in a study of blood T cell repertoires in COVID-19. Some clones are missing from TCRdb's copy, which holds only in-frame ones; the method was immunoSEQ multiplex PCR. This table has approximately 120,000 clones, approximately 90% appearing once. Trimming removed 1 base at V and 2 bases at J, with 9 bases between. Germline loops: CDR1 LGHNA, CDR2 YNFKEQ. The CDR3 consists of 15 residues. Specimen: peripheral blood. This sequence joins TRBV4-2 and TRBJ1-5; D is possibly TRBD1 (5 bases). The receptor was derived from a woman over 75 with acute or convalescent COVID-19. CDR3 amino acids: CASSQAGGGNQPQHF. In DNA, the CDR3 is TGTGCCAGCAGCCAAGCGGGGGGGGGCAATCAGCCCCAGCATTTT.